The 25 T cell receptor beta chains listed next were all sequenced from one sample in a study of vaccination and CD4 T cells after COVID-19. Sequencing of the DNA from cultured CD4+ T cells was carried out with the Oncomine TCR Beta short-read assay. TCRdb independently ran MiXCR on the PCR reads; one entry per CDR3 protein. The table has about 9,100 distinct CDR3 sequences, roughly three fifths seen once. Treatment: roughly ten-day PBMC culture with coronavirus spike peptide pools or control peptides (ViraFEST assay). What these receptors recognize is not known. The specimen sequenced was CD4+ T cells from blood, cultured in vitro. Receptor source: a human donor who had recovered from COVID-19.

This sequence joins TRBV24-1 and TRBJ2-5, with 7 positions matching TRBD2. Germline lookup yields CDR1 KGHDR and CDR2 SFDVKD. This CDR3 is built from 14 residues. V lost 3 bases to trimming and J lost 5 bases; unmatched junction nucleotides: 5. The CDR3 loop is CATSDGGGVETQYF. CDR3 nucleotide sequence: TGTGCCACCAGTGATGGGGGGGGGGTGGAGACCCAGTACTTC.

This chain uses TRBV7-2 with TRBJ2-7; D not certain. V was trimmed by 4 bases and J by 3 bases, leaving 19 bases between them. Germline V gene lookup returns CDR1 SGHTA and CDR2 FQGNSA. CDR3 length: 16 residues. The CDR3 region is CASSSFPPRGYYEQYF. CDR3 nucleotide sequence: TGTGCCAGCAGCTCTTTTCCGCCCCGCGGTTACTACGAGCAGTACTTC.

This chain connects TRBV7-9 to TRBJ1-1; D gene uncertain. This CDR3 is 14 amino acids long. Germline-derived CDR1 and CDR2 are SEHNR and FQNEAQ (reference sequence). V shed 4 bases and J shed 2 bases, with 11 bases lying between them. This CDR3 reads CASSSETVNTEAFF. CDR3 sequence (DNA): TGTGCCAGCAGCTCTGAGACGGTTAACACTGAAGCTTTCTTT. The full variable domain, with the rest looked up from reference TRBV7-9 and TRBJ1-1, is DTGVSQNPRHKITKRGQNVTFRCDPISEHNRLYWYRQTLGQGPEFLTYFQNEAQLEKSRLLSDRFSAERPKGSFSTLEIQRTEQGDSAMYLCASSSETVNTEAFFGQGTRLTVV.

J is TRBJ2-6 and V is TRBV7-3; TRBD1 is a possible D gene (5 bases). Germline V gives CDR1 SGHTA, CDR2 FQGTGA. The CDR3 is 17 amino acids. Trimming removed 1 base at V and 0 bases at J, with 10 bases between. This CDR3 is CASSLKETVSGANVLTF. CDR3 DNA: TGTGCCAGCAGCTTAAAGGAGACAGTCTCTGGGGCCAACGTCCTGACTTTC.

The rearrangement links TRBV14 to TRBJ1-6; D remains unclear. This CDR3 comprises 16 residues. Germline CDR1 and CDR2: SGHDN and FVKESK. Deletions cut 1 base from V and 11 bases from J, with 18 bases between. CDR3 DNA: TGTGCCAGCAGCCAAGTTGCCGGCGTGAGGTTGGCACCCCTCCACTTT. Translation gives CASSQVAGVRLAPLHF.

The sample holds a few counts of this clonotype. This rearrangement joins TRBV5-1 to TRBJ1-1; no firm D call. This CDR3 contains 15 residues. V was shortened by 2 bases and J by 5 bases, with 16 bases between the two germline ends. CDR1 SGHRS and CDR2 YFSETQ come from the germline V gene. This CDR3 reads CASSFALGMGTEAFF. The CDR3 bases are TGCGCCAGCAGCTTCGCTTTGGGGATGGGAACTGAAGCTTTCTTT. Looking up the rest from reference TRBV5-1 and TRBJ1-1 gives the full variable domain: KAGVTQTPRYLIKTRGQQVTLSCSPISGHRSVSWYQQTPGQGLQFLFEYFSETQRNKGNFPGRFSGRQFSNSRSEMNVSTLELGDSALYLCASSFALGMGTEAFFGQGTRLTVV.

The gene calls are TRBV29-1 and TRBJ1-4; the D is unclear. The CDR3 sequence is 13 residues long. CDR1 is SQVTM, CDR2 ANQGSEA, per germline. Trimming left V 7 bases short and J 3 bases short, with 12 bases between. The CDR3 sequence: CSGILGANEKLFF. The CDR3 DNA reads TGCAGCGGAATACTAGGCGCTAATGAAAAACTGTTTTTT.

Written as DNA, the CDR3 is TGTGCCAGCAGCTTAGTGTCCGGGACAGCTAATGAAAAACTGTTTTTT. Its protein product is CASSLVSGTANEKLFF. The chain has TRBV7-9 and TRBJ1-4, with 7 bases lining up with TRBD1. Trimming cost V 1 base and J 3 bases; bases outside gene matches: 5. The CDR3 length is 16 residues. Germline V lookup: CDR1 SEHNR, CDR2 FQNEAQ (reference sequence).

The chain has TRBV6-2 or TRBV6-3 and TRBJ1-6; D perhaps matches TRBD1 (6 bases). Germline V gene sequence: CDR1 MNHEY, CDR2 SVGEGT. V was trimmed by 5 bases and J by 8 bases, leaving 10 bases between them. This CDR3 contains 13 residues. CDR3 in DNA: TGTGCCAGCAGTAGAGGACAGCATTCACCCCTCCACTTT. This translates into CASSRGQHSPLHF.

This rearrangement joins TRBV20-1 to TRBJ2-7; 9 nucleotides align to TRBD1. Germline V gene lookup returns CDR1 DFQATT and CDR2 SNEGSKA (reference sequence). This CDR3 is built from 12 residues. Losses at the gene ends were 4 bases for V and 6 bases for J; bases not matched to a gene: 4. The CDR3 protein is CSANRGPSEQYF. The DNA of the CDR3 is TGCAGTGCTAACAGGGGGCCCTCCGAGCAGTACTTC.

The chain joins TRBV10-1 to TRBJ2-3, with D maybe TRBD1 (5 bases). Germline V lookup: CDR1 WNHNN, CDR2 SYGVQD (reference sequence). This CDR3 is 15 amino acids long. V was shortened by 5 bases and J by 0 bases, with 12 bases between the two germline ends. As DNA, the CDR3 is TGCGCCAGCAGTCGAGACAGCAGTAGCACAGATACGCAGTATTTT. This gives the protein CASSRDSSSTDTQYF.

Concerning this clonotype itself: Germline is not matched at one junction end, which may reflect a read error. J is TRBJ2-2 and V is TRBV7-9, with TRBD1 identical over 8 bases. Germline loops: CDR1 SEHNR, CDR2 FQNEAQ (reference sequence). This CDR3 is built from 16 residues. The CDR3, as DNA: TGTGTCAGCAGCTTAGAGACAGGGGAAATCACCGGGGAGCTGTTTTTT. Translating it yields CVSSLETGEITGELFF.

This chain connects TRBV11-2 to TRBJ2-3; D gene uncertain. Trimming shortened V by 2 bases and J by 0 bases, and 3 bases separated the two germline ends. CDR1 is SGHAT, CDR2 FQNNGV, per germline. CDR3 length: 13 residues. The DNA of the CDR3 is TGTGCCAGCAGCTTACCTAGCACAGATACGCAGTATTTT. It is translated as CASSLPSTDTQYF. The full variable domain, completed using reference TRBV11-2 and TRBJ2-3, is EAGVAQSPRYKIIEKRQSVAFWCNPISGHATLYWYQQILGQGPKLLIQFQNNGVVDDSQLPKDRFSAERLKGVDSTLKIQPAKLEDSAVYLCASSLPSTDTQYFGPGTRLTVL.

In this sample, this clonotype turned up once. This chain uses TRBV12-3 or TRBV12-4 with TRBJ2-1; D may be TRBD1 (6 bases). The V end lost 9 bases, the J end lost 8 bases, and 23 bases lay between the germline ends. The CDR3 extends over 15 amino acids. CDR3 coding DNA: TGTGCCAGTTCGCTTCAGGGGTACCTGGGGGATGAGCAGTTCTTC. This codes for CASSLQGYLGDEQFF.

This clonotype appeared a few times. The genes are TRBV7-2 and TRBJ1-6, with 9 bases lining up with TRBD1. J was trimmed by 5 bases and V by 5 bases; bases with no gene match: 7. This CDR3 has 16 residues. Germline CDR1 and CDR2: SGHTA and FQGNSA. Here the CDR3 reads CASSRTGALNNSPLHF. CDR3 nucleotide sequence: TGTGCCAGCAGCCGGACAGGGGCCCTTAATAATTCACCCCTCCACTTT. The entire variable domain, with the rest obtained from reference TRBV7-2 and TRBJ1-6, is as follows: GAGVSQSPSNKVTEKGKDVELRCDPISGHTALYWYRQSLGQGLEFLIYFQGNSAPDKSGLPSDRFSAERTGGSVSTLTIQRTQQEDSAVYLCASSRTGALNNSPLHFGNGTRLTVT.

The V and J genes are TRBV20-1 and TRBJ2-7, with D unclear. The length of the CDR3 is 14 residues. Trimming took 3 bases from V and 1 from J, leaving 13 bases between them. CDR1 is DFQATT, CDR2 SNEGSKA, per germline (reference sequence). CDR3 in DNA: TGCAGTGCTAGCCCCACGAGTCGGTCCTACGAGCAGTACTTC. Translating gives CSASPTSRSYEQYF.

V is TRBV5-6 and J is TRBJ1-5, with a tentative D call TRBD1 (6 bases). V was cut by 0 bases and J by 6 bases, with 16 bases left in between. The CDR3 has 16 residues. CDR1 and CDR2 from the germline V gene are SGHDT and YYEEEE. The CDR3 region is CASSLAGRTDSQPQHF. CDR3 bases: TGTGCCAGCAGCTTGGCGGGCCGGACAGATAGTCAGCCCCAGCATTTT. Full variable domain (missing parts from reference TRBV5-6 and TRBJ1-5): DAGVTQSPTHLIKTRGQQVTLRCSPKSGHDTVSWYQQALGQGPQFIFQYYEEEERQRGNFPDRFSGHQFPNYSSELNVNALLLGDSALYLCASSLAGRTDSQPQHFGDGTRLSIL.

The chain employs TRBV6-1 and TRBJ2-2, with D possibly being TRBD2 (6 bases). Trimming took 9 bases from V and 5 from J, leaving 16 bases between them. CDR1 is MNHNS and CDR2 is SASEGT in the germline V gene. The CDR3 extends over 14 amino acids. CDR3 amino acids: CASLRRGDTGELFF. The CDR3 nucleotides are TGTGCCAGTCTCCGGAGGGGTGATACCGGGGAGCTGTTTTTT.

This chain joins TRBV28 and TRBJ2-7, with TRBD1 as a possible D gene (5 bases). Germline V lookup: CDR1 MDHEN, CDR2 SYDVKM. The ends were cut back, 2 bases at V and 0 bases at J, with 11 bases in the middle. The CDR3 length is 15 residues. CDR3 loop: CASSLTGVSSYEQYF. The CDR3 bases are TGTGCCAGCAGTTTAACAGGTGTCAGCTCCTACGAGCAGTACTTC.

The V call is TRBV6-5, the J call TRBJ1-2; 8 bases align to TRBD1. This CDR3 comprises 15 residues. Per germline, CDR1 MNHEY and CDR2 SVGAGI. The V gene end was trimmed by 4 bases and the J gene end by 8 bases; junction bases not matched to a gene: 12. The chain's CDR3 is CASSSKTGVFSGYTF. The DNA of the CDR3 is TGTGCCAGCAGTTCGAAGACAGGGGTTTTTTCGGGCTACACCTTC.

This clonotype has more than one count but fewer than ten. V and J are TRBV6-1 and TRBJ2-5, with D perhaps assigned TRBD1 or TRBD2 (5 bases each). V gave up 6 bases and J gave up 4 bases, with 12 bases separating them. This CDR3 contains 13 residues. Germline V gene data show CDR1 as MNHNS and CDR2 as SASEGT. The CDR3 loop is CASRTPGGETQYF. DNA for the CDR3: TGTGCCAGCAGAACTCCTGGGGGAGAGACCCAGTACTTC.

V and J are TRBV7-3 and TRBJ1-1; TRBD1 aligns across 9 bases. CDR3 length equals 14 residues. The germline gives CDR1 SGHTA, CDR2 FQGTGA. V was clipped by 5 bases and J by 4 bases; unmatched bases: 5. CDR3 protein: CASSLGQGSTEAFF. In nucleotides, the CDR3 is TGTGCCAGCAGCCTCGGACAGGGGAGCACTGAAGCTTTCTTT.

This clonotype was counted between two and nine times. The genes are TRBV20-1 and TRBJ1-2; D not resolved. The CDR3 is made up of 13 amino acids. Germline-derived CDR1 and CDR2 are DFQATT and SNEGSKA (reference sequence). V lost 2 bases and J lost 4, with 11 bases in between. In DNA, the CDR3 is TGCAGTGCTAGAAACCCCCTTGGCTATGGCTACACCTTC. Translated, it gives CSARNPLGYGYTF.

This rearrangement joins TRBV7-3 to TRBJ1-3, with a weak D call TRBD1 (5 bases). Trimming took 2 bases from V and 7 from J, leaving 12 bases between them. There are 14 residues in the CDR3. Germline V lookup: CDR1 SGHTA, CDR2 FQGTGA. The DNA of the CDR3 is TGTGCCAGCAGCTTAGGGGCGGGGTCGAACACCATATATTTT. Translating it yields CASSLGAGSNTIYF.

CDR3 amino acids: CASSLGIGPYEQYF. DNA of the CDR3: TGTGCCAGTAGTCTTGGGATAGGGCCCTACGAGCAGTACTTC. V and J are TRBV19 and TRBJ2-7, with unresolved D. Between the trimmed V and J ends, which lost 5 bases and 2 bases, there was a span of 13 bases. This CDR3 region has 14 residues. Per germline, CDR1 LNHDA and CDR2 SQIVND (reference sequence). Filled out from reference TRBV19 and TRBJ2-7, the complete variable domain reads DGGITQSPKYLFRKEGQNVTLSCEQNLNHDAMYWYRQDPGQGLRLIYYSQIVNDFQKGDIAEGYSVSREKKESFPLTVTSAQKNPTAFYLCASSLGIGPYEQYFGPGTRLTVT.